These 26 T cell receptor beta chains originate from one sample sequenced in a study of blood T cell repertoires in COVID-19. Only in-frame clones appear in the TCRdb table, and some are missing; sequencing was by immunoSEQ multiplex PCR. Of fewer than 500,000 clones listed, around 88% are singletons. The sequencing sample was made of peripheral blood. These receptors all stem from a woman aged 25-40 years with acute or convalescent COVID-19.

The CDR3 protein is CASSFLTGTSDTQYF. CDR3 nucleotides: TGTGCCAGCAGTTTTCTTACAGGGACGTCAGATACGCAGTATTTT. V and J are TRBV28 and TRBJ2-3; a possible D gene is TRBD1 (6 bases). The CDR3 spans 15 residues. Germline CDR1 is MDHEN and CDR2 is SYDVKM. V was shortened by 3 bases and J by 4 bases, with 14 bases between the two germline ends.

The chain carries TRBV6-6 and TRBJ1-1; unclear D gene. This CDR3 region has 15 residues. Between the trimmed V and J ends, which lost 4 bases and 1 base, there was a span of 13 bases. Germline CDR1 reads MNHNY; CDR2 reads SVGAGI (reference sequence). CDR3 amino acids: CASSFAYPKNTEAFF. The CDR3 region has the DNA TGTGCCAGCAGTTTTGCGTATCCTAAGAACACTGAAGCTTTCTTT.

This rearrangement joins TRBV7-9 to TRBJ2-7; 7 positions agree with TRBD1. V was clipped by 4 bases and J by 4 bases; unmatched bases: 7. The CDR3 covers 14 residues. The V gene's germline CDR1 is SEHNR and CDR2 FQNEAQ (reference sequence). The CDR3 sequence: CASSYVGGAYEQYF. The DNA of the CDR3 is TGTGCCAGCAGCTACGTAGGGGGCGCTTACGAGCAGTACTTC. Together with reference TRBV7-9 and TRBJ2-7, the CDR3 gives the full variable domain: DTGVSQNPRHKITKRGQNVTFRCDPISEHNRLYWYRQTLGQGPEFLTYFQNEAQLEKSRLLSDRFSAERPKGSFSTLEIQRTEQGDSAMYLCASSYVGGAYEQYFGPGTRLTVT.

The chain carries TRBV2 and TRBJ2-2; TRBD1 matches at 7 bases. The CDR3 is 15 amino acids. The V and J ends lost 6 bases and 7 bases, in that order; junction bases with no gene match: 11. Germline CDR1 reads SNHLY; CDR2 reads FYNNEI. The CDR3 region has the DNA TGTGCCAGCAGGTCCGACAGGGATCTAGGCGGGGAGCTGTTTTTT. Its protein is CASRSDRDLGGELFF.

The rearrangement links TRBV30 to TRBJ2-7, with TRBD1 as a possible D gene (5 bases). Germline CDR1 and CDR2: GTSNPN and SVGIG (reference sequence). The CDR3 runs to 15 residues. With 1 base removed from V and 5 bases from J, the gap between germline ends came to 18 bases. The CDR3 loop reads CAWSDPRVWAHEQYF. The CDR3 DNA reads TGTGCCTGGAGTGACCCCAGGGTTTGGGCCCACGAGCAGTACTTC.

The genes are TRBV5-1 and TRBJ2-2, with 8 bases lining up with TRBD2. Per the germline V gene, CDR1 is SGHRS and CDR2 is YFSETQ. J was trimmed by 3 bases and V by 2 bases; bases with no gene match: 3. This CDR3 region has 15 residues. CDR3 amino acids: CASSLTSGYTGELFF. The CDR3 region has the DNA TGCGCCAGCAGCTTAACTAGCGGCTACACCGGGGAGCTGTTTTTT.

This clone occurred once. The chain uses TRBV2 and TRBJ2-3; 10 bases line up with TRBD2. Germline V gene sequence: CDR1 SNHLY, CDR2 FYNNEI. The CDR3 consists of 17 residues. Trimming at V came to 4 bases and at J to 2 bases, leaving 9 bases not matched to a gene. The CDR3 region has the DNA TGTGCCAGCAGTGGTATTAGCGGGGGGCCCTTCACAGATACGCAGTATTTT. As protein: CASSGISGGPFTDTQYF. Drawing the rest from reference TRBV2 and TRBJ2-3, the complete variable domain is EPEVTQTPSHQVTQMGQEVILRCVPISNHLYFYWYRQILGQKVEFLVSFYNNEISEKSEIFDDQFSVERPDGSNFTLKIRSTKLEDSAMYFCASSGISGGPFTDTQYFGPGTRLTVL.

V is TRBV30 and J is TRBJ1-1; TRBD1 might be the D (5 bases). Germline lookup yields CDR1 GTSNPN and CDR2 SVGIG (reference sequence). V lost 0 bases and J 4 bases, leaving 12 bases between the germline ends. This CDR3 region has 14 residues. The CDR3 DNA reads TGTGCCTGGAGTGTTGGGGCCGGTGGCACTGAAGCTTTCTTT. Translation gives CAWSVGAGGTEAFF.

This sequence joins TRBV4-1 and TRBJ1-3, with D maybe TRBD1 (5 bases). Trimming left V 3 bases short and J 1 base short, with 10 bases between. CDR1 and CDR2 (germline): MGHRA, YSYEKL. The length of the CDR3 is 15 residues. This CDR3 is CASSQQTASGNTIYF. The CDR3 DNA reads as TGCGCCAGCAGCCAGCAGACAGCATCTGGAAACACCATATATTTT.

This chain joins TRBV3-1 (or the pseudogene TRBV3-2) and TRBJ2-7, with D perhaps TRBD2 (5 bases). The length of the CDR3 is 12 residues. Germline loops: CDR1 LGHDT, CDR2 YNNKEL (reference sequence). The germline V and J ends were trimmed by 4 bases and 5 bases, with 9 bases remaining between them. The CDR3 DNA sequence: TGTGCCAGCAGCCCGACGGGGAACGAGCAGTACTTC. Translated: CASSPTGNEQYF.

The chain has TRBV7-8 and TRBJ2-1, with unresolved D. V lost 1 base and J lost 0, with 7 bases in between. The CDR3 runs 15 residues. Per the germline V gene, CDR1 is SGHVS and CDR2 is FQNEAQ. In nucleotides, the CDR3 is TGTGCCAGCAGCTTAGGCGCCTCCTCCTACAATGAGCAGTTCTTC. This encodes CASSLGASSYNEQFF.

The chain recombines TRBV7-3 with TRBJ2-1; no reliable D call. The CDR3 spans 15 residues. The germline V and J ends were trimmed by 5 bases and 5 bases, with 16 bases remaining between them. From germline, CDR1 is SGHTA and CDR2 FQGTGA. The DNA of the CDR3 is TGTGCCAGCAGCACATCAGGTCCCCCTAACAATGAGCAGTTCTTC. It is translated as CASSTSGPPNNEQFF. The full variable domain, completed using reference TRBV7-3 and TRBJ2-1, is GAGVSQTPSNKVTEKGKYVELRCDPISGHTALYWYRQSLGQGPEFLIYFQGTGAADDSGLPNDRFFAVRPEGSVSTLKIQRTERGDSAVYLCASSTSGPPNNEQFFGPGTRLTVL.

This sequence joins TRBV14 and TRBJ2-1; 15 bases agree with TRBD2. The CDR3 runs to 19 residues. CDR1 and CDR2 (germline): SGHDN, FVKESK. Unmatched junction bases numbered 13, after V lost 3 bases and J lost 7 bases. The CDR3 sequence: CASSQTQGLAGGKSNEQFF. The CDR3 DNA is TGTGCCAGCAGCCAGACGCAAGGACTAGCGGGGGGGAAGTCAAATGAGCAGTTCTTC.

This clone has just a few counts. CDR3 in DNA: TGTGCCAGCAGCGCAATTAGCAATGAGCAGTTCTTC. It translates to CASSAISNEQFF. The V call is TRBV7-9, the J call TRBJ2-1; D not resolved. Germline-derived CDR1 and CDR2 are SEHNR and FQNEAQ (reference sequence). V lost 5 bases and J 6 bases, leaving 8 bases between the germline ends. CDR3 size: 12 residues. Complete variable domain (other parts from reference TRBV7-9 and TRBJ2-1): DTGVSQNPRHKITKRGQNVTFRCDPISEHNRLYWYRQTLGQGPEFLTYFQNEAQLEKSRLLSDRFSAERPKGSFSTLEIQRTEQGDSAMYLCASSAISNEQFFGPGTRLTVL.

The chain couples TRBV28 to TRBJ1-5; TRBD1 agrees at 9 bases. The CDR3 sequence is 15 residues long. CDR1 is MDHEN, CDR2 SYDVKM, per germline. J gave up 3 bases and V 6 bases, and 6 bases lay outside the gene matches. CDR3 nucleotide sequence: TGTGCCAGCAGATCGGGGACAGGGCTCAATCAGCCCCAGCATTTT. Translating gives CASRSGTGLNQPQHF.

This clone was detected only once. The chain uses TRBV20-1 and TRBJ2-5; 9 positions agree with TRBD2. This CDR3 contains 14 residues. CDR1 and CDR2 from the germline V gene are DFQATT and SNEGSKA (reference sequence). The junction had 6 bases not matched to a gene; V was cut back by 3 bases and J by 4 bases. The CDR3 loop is CSASASGVGETQYF. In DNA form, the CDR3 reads TGCAGTGCTAGTGCTAGCGGGGTAGGAGAGACCCAGTACTTC.

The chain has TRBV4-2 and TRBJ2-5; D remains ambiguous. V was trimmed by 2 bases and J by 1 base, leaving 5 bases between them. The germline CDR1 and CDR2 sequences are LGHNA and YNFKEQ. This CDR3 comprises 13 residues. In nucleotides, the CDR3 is TGTGCCAGCAGCCAATATATCCAAGAGACCCAGTACTTC. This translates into CASSQYIQETQYF.

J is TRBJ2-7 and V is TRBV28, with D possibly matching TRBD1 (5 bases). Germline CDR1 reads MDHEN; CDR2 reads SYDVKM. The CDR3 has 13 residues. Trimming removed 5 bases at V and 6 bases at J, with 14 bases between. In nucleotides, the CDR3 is TGTGCCAGCAGTGTTCACAGGTTAGGCGAGCAGTACTTC. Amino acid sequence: CASSVHRLGEQYF.

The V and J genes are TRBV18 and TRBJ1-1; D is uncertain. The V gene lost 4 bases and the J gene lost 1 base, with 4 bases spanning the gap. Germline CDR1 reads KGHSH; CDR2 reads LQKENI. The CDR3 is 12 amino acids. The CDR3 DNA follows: TGTGCCAGCTCACAGAGGAACACTGAAGCTTTCTTT. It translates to CASSQRNTEAFF.

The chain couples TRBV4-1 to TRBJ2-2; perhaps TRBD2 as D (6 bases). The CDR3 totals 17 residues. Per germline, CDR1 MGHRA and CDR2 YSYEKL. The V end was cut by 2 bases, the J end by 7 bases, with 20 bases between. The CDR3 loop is CASSQLAPSGSGGELFF. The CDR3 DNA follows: TGCGCCAGCAGCCAATTGGCGCCATCAGGTAGCGGCGGGGAGCTGTTTTTT.

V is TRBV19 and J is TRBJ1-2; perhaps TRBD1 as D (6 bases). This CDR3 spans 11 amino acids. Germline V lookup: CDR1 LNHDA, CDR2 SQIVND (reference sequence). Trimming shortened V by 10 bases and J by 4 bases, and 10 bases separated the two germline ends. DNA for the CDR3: TGTGCCACAACACAGGGCTATGGCTACACCTTC. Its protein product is CATTQGYGYTF.

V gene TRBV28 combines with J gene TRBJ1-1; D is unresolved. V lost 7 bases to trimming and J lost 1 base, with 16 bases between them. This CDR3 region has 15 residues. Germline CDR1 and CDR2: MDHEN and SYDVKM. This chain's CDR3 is CASTQSGYPNTEAFF. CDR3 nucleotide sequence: TGTGCCAGCACCCAATCCGGGTACCCGAACACTGAAGCTTTCTTT. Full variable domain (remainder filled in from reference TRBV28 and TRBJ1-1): DVKVTQSSRYLVKRTGEKVFLECVQDMDHENMFWYRQDPGLGLRLIYFSYDVKMKEKGDIPEGYSVSREKKERFSLILESASTNQTSMYLCASTQSGYPNTEAFFGQGTRLTVV.

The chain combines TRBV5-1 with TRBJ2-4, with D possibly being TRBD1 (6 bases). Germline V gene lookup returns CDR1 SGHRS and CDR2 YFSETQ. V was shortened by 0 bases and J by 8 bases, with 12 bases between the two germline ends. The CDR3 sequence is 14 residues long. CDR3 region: CASSLGQGSDIQYF. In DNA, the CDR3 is TGCGCCAGCAGCTTGGGTCAGGGGTCGGACATTCAGTACTTC.

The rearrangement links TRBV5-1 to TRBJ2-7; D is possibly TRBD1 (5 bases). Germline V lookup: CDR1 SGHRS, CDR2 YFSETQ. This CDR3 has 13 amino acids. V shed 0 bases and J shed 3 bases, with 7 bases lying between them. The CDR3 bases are TGCGCCAGCAGCTTGGAGGGGTTCTACGAGCAGTACTTC. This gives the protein CASSLEGFYEQYF. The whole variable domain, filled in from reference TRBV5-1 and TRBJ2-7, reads KAGVTQTPRYLIKTRGQQVTLSCSPISGHRSVSWYQQTPGQGLQFLFEYFSETQRNKGNFPGRFSGRQFSNSRSEMNVSTLELGDSALYLCASSLEGFYEQYFGPGTRLTVT.

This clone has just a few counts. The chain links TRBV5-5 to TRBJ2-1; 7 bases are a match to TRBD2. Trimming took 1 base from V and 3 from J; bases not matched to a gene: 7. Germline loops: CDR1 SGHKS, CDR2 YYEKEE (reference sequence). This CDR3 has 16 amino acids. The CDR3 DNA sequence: TGTGCCAGCAGCTTGTTTGCGGGGAGGGACTACAATGAGCAGTTCTTC. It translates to CASSLFAGRDYNEQFF.

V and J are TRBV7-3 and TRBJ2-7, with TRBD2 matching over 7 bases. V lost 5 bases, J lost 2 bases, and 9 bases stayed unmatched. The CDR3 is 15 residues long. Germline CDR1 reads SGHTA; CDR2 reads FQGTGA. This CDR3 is CASSQAGGGTYEQYF. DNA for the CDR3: TGTGCCAGCAGCCAAGCGGGCGGGGGAACCTACGAGCAGTACTTC.